The sample holds a few counts of the clone carrying this T cell receptor beta chain. Its antigen is undetermined. This entry is derived from a study of relationships among human T cell subsets. Study results and limitations: Across seven subsets, gene usage, CDR3 length and N-additions did not differ significantly. Clones with over 100 reads held over 55% of CD8+ cytotoxic sequences.

Th2 cells were selected with anti-CD294 beads after removing CD4+CD56+ natural killer T cells. Magnetic beads coated with subset-specific antibodies isolated the T cell subsets. CDR1 is DFQATT, CDR2 SNEGSKA, per germline (reference sequence). The CDR3 loop spans 14 amino acids. Trimming pared 3 bases from V and 3 bases from J, leaving 12 bases between. From mRNA, alpha and beta CDR3 regions were amplified using semiquantitative ARM-PCR. ARM-PCR used tagged nested gene-specific primers, then communal superprimers for exponential amplification. One entry per CDR3 protein results from TCRdb running MiXCR on the multiplex PCR reads. The repertoire consists of 3,500 to 5,000 distinct CDR3 sequences, with roughly 51% occurring once and the leading ten covering around 2.8%.

The TCR was taken from a man between 35 and 55 years old in good health. The sample was CD4+ Th2 cells sorted from blood. The rearrangement joins TRBV20-1 to TRBJ2-1; D is perhaps TRBD2 (6 bases). CDR3 residues: CSASGLLDYNEQFF. The DNA for the CDR3 is TGCAGTGCTAGTGGACTACTGGACTACAATGAGCAGTTCTTC.